Below, 18 T cell receptor beta chains from the same sample are listed, as sequenced in a study of cytomegalovirus exposure and HLA in healthy donors. Researchers ran the PCR with 60 Vbeta and 13 Jbeta primers. Repertoires were generated with immunoSEQ multiplex PCR, while TCRdb's copy carries only in-frame clones and drops some. Of over 95,000 clones listed, 74% are singletons. The sample comprised PBMCs. Receptors originate from a human donor in good health.

This clone was found a few times. This chain connects TRBV4-2 to TRBJ2-2; TRBD2 matches 7 bases. The CDR3 spans 13 residues. Germline values: CDR1 LGHNA, CDR2 YNFKEQ. With 4 bases clipped from V and 7 bases from J, the junction kept 3 bases outside the gene matches. In nucleotides, the CDR3 is TGTGCCAGCAGCCTCCGGACTAGCGGGGAGCTGTTTTTT. Its translation: CASSLRTSGELFF.

The chain recombines TRBV5-6 with TRBJ1-6, with 10 positions matching TRBD1. This CDR3 is built from 14 residues. Germline V gene data show CDR1 as SGHDT and CDR2 as YYEEEE. V gave up 3 bases and J gave up 10 bases; unmatched junction bases: 4. The CDR3 spells CASSWDRGDSPLHF. CDR3 bases: TGTGCCAGCAGCTGGGACAGGGGCGACTCACCCCTCCACTTT.

The chain couples TRBV4-1 to TRBJ2-1, with D tentatively TRBD1 (6 bases). The V gene lost 4 bases and the J gene lost 1 base, with 14 bases spanning the gap. Germline V gives CDR1 MGHRA, CDR2 YSYEKL. This CDR3 contains 16 residues. The CDR3 is CASSRTGSPSYNEQFF. Here the CDR3 DNA reads TGCGCCAGCAGCCGAACAGGGAGTCCGTCCTACAATGAGCAGTTCTTC.

In its sample, this clone was seen a few times. The chain carries TRBV5-1 and TRBJ1-1; 7 bases align to TRBD1. This CDR3 is built from 15 residues. Trimming at V came to 4 bases and at J to 1 base, leaving 7 bases not matched to a gene. Germline lookup yields CDR1 SGHRS and CDR2 YFSETQ. In nucleotides, the CDR3 is TGCGCCAGCAGCCCTACCGGGACAGCGAACACTGAAGCTTTCTTT. Translated, it gives CASSPTGTANTEAFF.

V and J are TRBV5-1 and TRBJ2-1; 7 bases are shared with TRBD1. The CDR3 loop spans 15 amino acids. Losses at the gene ends were 0 bases for V and 3 bases for J; bases not matched to a gene: 3. Looked up from germline, CDR1 is SGHRS and CDR2 is YFSETQ. CDR3 bases: TGCGCCAGCAGCTTGGCAGCAGGGGGCTACAATGAGCAGTTCTTC. This gives the protein CASSLAAGGYNEQFF.

The J gene is TRBJ1-1, the V gene TRBV28, with 8 bases aligning to TRBD1. J gave up 6 bases and V 4 bases, and 1 base lay outside the gene matches. Germline lookup yields CDR1 MDHEN and CDR2 SYDVKM. This CDR3 spans 12 amino acids. As DNA, the CDR3 is TGTGCCAGCAGTTCGGGACAGGCTGAAGCTTTCTTT. Translating gives CASSSGQAEAFF.

The chain carries TRBV10-3 and TRBJ1-2; 10 bases agree with TRBD1. The germline V gene has CDR1 ENHRY and CDR2 SYGVKD. CDR3 length: 12 amino acids. The V gene end was trimmed by 10 bases and the J gene end by 6 bases; junction bases not matched to a gene: 5. The CDR3 here is CATGQGDHGYTF. The CDR3, as DNA: TGTGCCACCGGACAGGGGGACCATGGCTACACCTTC.

This sequence joins TRBV19 and TRBJ1-1; D gene ambiguous. Germline V CDR1 and CDR2: LNHDA, SQIVND (reference sequence). V was trimmed by 6 bases and J by 0 bases, leaving 8 bases between them. This CDR3 has 13 residues. In nucleotides, the CDR3 is TGTGCCAGTAGGAAAACATTGAACACTGAAGCTTTCTTT. It translates to CASRKTLNTEAFF.

J is TRBJ2-1 and V is TRBV5-4; possibly TRBD2 for D (5 bases). Germline values: CDR1 SGHNT, CDR2 YYREEE (reference sequence). V gave up 4 bases and J gave up 10 bases, with 12 bases separating them. The CDR3 is made up of 12 amino acids. The CDR3 protein is CASSPGLREQFF. In nucleotides, the CDR3 is TGTGCCAGCAGCCCAGGACTGCGGGAGCAGTTCTTC.

The rearrangement uses TRBV19 and TRBJ1-5; no firm D call. This CDR3 is 12 amino acids long. Trimming pared 5 bases from V and 4 bases from J, leaving 6 bases between. CDR1 is LNHDA and CDR2 is SQIVND in the germline V gene (reference sequence). The CDR3 DNA sequence: TGTGCCAGTAGTGACACGAATCAGCCCCAGCATTTT. This translates into CASSDTNQPQHF.

The J gene is TRBJ2-7, the V gene TRBV5-4, with D possibly matching TRBD1 (6 bases). In germline, CDR1 is SGHNT, CDR2 YYREEE (reference sequence). This CDR3 region has 14 residues. The germline V and J ends were trimmed by 4 bases and 3 bases, with 14 bases remaining between them. CDR3 bases: TGTGCCAGCAGCCAGCCAGGGGTCGGCTACGAGCAGTACTTC. It encodes CASSQPGVGYEQYF.

V is TRBV7-8 and J is TRBJ2-7; 8 positions agree with TRBD1. Trimming cost V 3 bases and J 3 bases; bases outside gene matches: 1. Germline CDR1 SGHVS, CDR2 FQNEAQ. This CDR3 contains 13 residues. In nucleotides, the CDR3 is TGTGCCAGCAGCTTTGGGACAGGCTACGAGCAGTACTTC. It translates to CASSFGTGYEQYF.

The rearrangement joins TRBV29-1 to TRBJ1-4; no clear D gene. V was shortened by 7 bases and J by 4 bases, with 7 bases between the two germline ends. CDR1 and CDR2 from the germline V gene are SQVTM and ANQGSEA. This CDR3 region has 11 residues. The CDR3 nucleotides are TGCAGCGCTACGTTTAATGAAAAACTGTTTTTT. Residues: CSATFNEKLFF.

CDR3 residues: CASTDRGVPGELFF. For the CDR3, the DNA is TGTGCCAGTACAGACAGGGGGGTACCCGGGGAGCTGTTTTTT. This chain links TRBV6-1 with TRBJ2-2; the match to TRBD1 covers 9 bases. The CDR3 has 14 amino acids. Trimming cost V 9 bases and J 6 bases; bases outside gene matches: 8. CDR1 and CDR2 (germline): MNHNS, SASEGT.

This rearrangement joins TRBV2 to TRBJ2-7; 7 positions match TRBD2. CDR1 is SNHLY, CDR2 FYNNEI, per germline. V was clipped by 7 bases and J by 0 bases; unmatched bases: 9. The length of the CDR3 is 15 residues. The CDR3 is CASKYLAGTSYEQYF. Written as DNA, the CDR3 is TGTGCCAGCAAGTACTTAGCGGGCACCTCCTACGAGCAGTACTTC.

This chain links TRBV6-5 with TRBJ1-2, with D possibly being TRBD1 (6 bases). Trimming removed 5 bases at V and 8 bases at J, with 12 bases between. In germline, CDR1 is MNHEY, CDR2 SVGAGI. The CDR3 spans 12 residues. This CDR3 reads CASSLRQGGYTF. CDR3 in DNA: TGTGCCAGCAGTCTACGCCAGGGGGGCTACACCTTC.

The chain links TRBV4-1 to TRBJ1-6, with D hard to call. The CDR3 contains 16 residues. The ends were cut back, 2 bases at V and 8 bases at J, with 16 bases in the middle. In germline, CDR1 is MGHRA, CDR2 YSYEKL. CDR3 sequence reads: CASSQREVEGDSPLHF. As DNA, the CDR3 is TGCGCCAGCAGCCAAAGGGAGGTGGAGGGAGATTCACCCCTCCACTTT.

This clone showed up just once. The CDR3 reads CASSDSSSYEQYF. In DNA form, the CDR3 reads TGTGCCAGCAGCGACTCGAGCTCCTACGAGCAGTACTTC. This chain links TRBV9 with TRBJ2-7; D remains unclear. Germline V gene sequence: CDR1 SGDLS, CDR2 YYNGEE. The CDR3 extends over 13 amino acids. Between the trimmed V and J ends, which lost 3 bases and 0 bases, there was a span of 7 bases.